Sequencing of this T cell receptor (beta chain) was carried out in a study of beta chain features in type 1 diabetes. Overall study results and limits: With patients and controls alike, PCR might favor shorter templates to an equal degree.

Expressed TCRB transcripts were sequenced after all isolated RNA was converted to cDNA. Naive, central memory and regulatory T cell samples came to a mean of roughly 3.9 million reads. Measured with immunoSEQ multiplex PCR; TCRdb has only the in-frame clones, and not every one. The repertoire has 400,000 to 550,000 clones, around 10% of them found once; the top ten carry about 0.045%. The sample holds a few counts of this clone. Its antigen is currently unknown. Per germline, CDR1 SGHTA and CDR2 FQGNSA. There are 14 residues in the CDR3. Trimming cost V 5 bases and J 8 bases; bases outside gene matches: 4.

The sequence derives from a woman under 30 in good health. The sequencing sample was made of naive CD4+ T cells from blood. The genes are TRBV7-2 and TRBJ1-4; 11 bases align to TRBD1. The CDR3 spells CASSPDRGLEKLFF. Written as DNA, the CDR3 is TGTGCCAGCAGCCCGGACAGGGGGCTGGAAAAACTGTTTTTT.